The 10 T cell receptor beta chains presented below share a single source sample, sequenced in a study of blood T cell repertoires in COVID-19. Here immunoSEQ multiplex PCR was the method, and the copy in TCRdb shows in-frame clones only, minus some. The sample lists around 330,000 clones; 88% were seen once. The sequenced sample was peripheral blood. The source is a woman aged 25 to 45 with COVID-19, enrolled during active disease.

The chain is built from TRBV7-9 and TRBJ2-3, with 8 nucleotides matching TRBD1. Germline assignment: CDR1 SEHNR and CDR2 FQNEAQ (reference sequence). V lost 8 bases, J lost 6 bases, and 16 bases stayed unmatched. CDR3 length equals 16 residues. The CDR3 protein is CASGNSRTGSGDTQYF. The CDR3 nucleotides read TGTGCCAGCGGAAACTCACGGACAGGGAGTGGGGATACGCAGTATTTT. Full variable domain (missing parts from reference TRBV7-9 and TRBJ2-3): DTGVSQNPRHKITKRGQNVTFRCDPISEHNRLYWYRQTLGQGPEFLTYFQNEAQLEKSRLLSDRFSAERPKGSFSTLEIQRTEQGDSAMYLCASGNSRTGSGDTQYFGPGTRLTVL.

The chain links TRBV6-5 to TRBJ1-5; D gene uncertain. Deletions cut 6 bases from V and 2 bases from J, with 11 bases between. The CDR3 consists of 14 residues. In germline, CDR1 is MNHEY, CDR2 SVGAGI. CDR3 bases: TGTGCCAGCAGCTTCGGAGTGGGCAATCAGCCCCAGCATTTT. Encoded protein: CASSFGVGNQPQHF.

The V gene is TRBV3-1 (or the pseudogene TRBV3-2), the J gene TRBJ2-5; 8 positions agree with TRBD1. Germline V gene lookup returns CDR1 LGHDT and CDR2 YNNKEL (reference sequence). V trimming: 1 base; J trimming: 5 bases; junction bases outside the gene matches: 3. CDR3 length: 14 residues. The CDR3, as DNA: TGTGCCAGCAGCCAAGTGACAGGGGTGGAGACCCAGTACTTC. It yields the protein CASSQVTGVETQYF.

The chain uses TRBV4-2 and TRBJ1-2; D uncertain. Germline CDR1 LGHNA, CDR2 YNFKEQ. The CDR3 is made up of 15 amino acids. Between the trimmed V and J ends, which lost 0 bases and 8 bases, there was a span of 16 bases. CDR3 sequence reads: CASSQDFLVGAGYTF. The CDR3 bases are TGTGCCAGCAGCCAAGATTTTCTTGTTGGAGCCGGCTACACCTTC.

V is TRBV5-1 and J is TRBJ1-2, with a possible D match to TRBD1 (5 bases). The CDR3 runs to 14 residues. Germline V gives CDR1 SGHRS, CDR2 YFSETQ. Trimming cost V 0 bases and J 4 bases, with 10 bases left between them. CDR3 sequence: CASSLAPDIYGYTF. Here the CDR3 DNA reads TGCGCCAGCAGCTTGGCCCCGGACATCTATGGCTACACCTTC.

This chain joins TRBV7-9 and TRBJ1-2, with D possibly being TRBD1 (5 bases). Germline V gene lookup returns CDR1 SEHNR and CDR2 FQNEAQ (reference sequence). This CDR3 is 15 amino acids long. The V end lost 5 bases, the J end lost 8 bases, and 21 bases lay between the germline ends. CDR3 protein: CASSPSGHRLIGYTF. CDR3 DNA: TGTGCCAGCAGCCCATCCGGACACCGTCTTATAGGCTACACCTTC.

The chain is built from TRBV9 and TRBJ2-7, with 12 bases aligning to TRBD1. V was pared by 3 bases and J by 6 bases, with 10 bases of the junction left unmatched. The CDR3 is made up of 16 amino acids. The germline V gene encodes CDR1 SGDLS and CDR2 YYNGEE. CDR3 in amino acids: CASSGPRDRGPVEQYF. In DNA form, the CDR3 reads TGTGCCAGCAGCGGACCCCGGGACAGGGGGCCAGTCGAGCAGTACTTC.

This clone was found once. The V gene is TRBV5-6, the J gene TRBJ1-2, with a possible D match to TRBD1 (6 bases). The V gene's germline CDR1 is SGHDT and CDR2 YYEEEE. Trimming stripped 0 bases from V and 4 bases from J, with 13 bases between. This CDR3 is 15 amino acids long. This CDR3 reads CASSLVQGPAYGYTF. CDR3 nucleotides: TGTGCCAGCAGCTTGGTTCAGGGGCCCGCCTATGGCTACACCTTC.

This clone was seen a single time. V usage is TRBV9 and J usage is TRBJ2-5; tentative D call: TRBD2 (6 bases). The CDR3 consists of 13 residues. Trimming removed 0 bases from V and 4 bases from J, with 7 bases in between. Germline V gene data show CDR1 as SGDLS and CDR2 as YYNGEE. The CDR3 DNA is TGTGCCAGCAGCGTAGAGGGAGGAGAGACCCAGTACTTC. It is translated as CASSVEGGETQYF.

The rearrangement uses TRBV5-5 and TRBJ1-4; TRBD1 aligns across 7 bases. The V segment lost 4 bases and the J segment 3 bases; nucleotides outside the gene matches: 6. There are 15 residues in the CDR3. From germline, CDR1 is SGHKS and CDR2 YYEKEE (reference sequence). In DNA, the CDR3 is TGTGCCAGCAGCACGATGACAGGGCCTAATGAAAAACTGTTTTTT. Protein: CASSTMTGPNEKLFF.